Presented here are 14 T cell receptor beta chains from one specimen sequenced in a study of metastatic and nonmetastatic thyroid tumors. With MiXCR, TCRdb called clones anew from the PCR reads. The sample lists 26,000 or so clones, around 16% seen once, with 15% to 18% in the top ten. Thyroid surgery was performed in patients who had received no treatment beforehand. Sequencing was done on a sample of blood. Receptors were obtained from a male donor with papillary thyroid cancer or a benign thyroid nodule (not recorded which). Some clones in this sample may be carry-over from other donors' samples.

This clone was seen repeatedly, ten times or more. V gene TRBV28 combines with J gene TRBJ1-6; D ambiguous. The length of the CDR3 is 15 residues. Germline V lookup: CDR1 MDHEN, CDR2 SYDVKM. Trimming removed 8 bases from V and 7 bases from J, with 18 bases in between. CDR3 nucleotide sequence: TGTGCCAGCCGGAACAGACATTTTTTAAATTCACCCCTCCACTTT. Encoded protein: CASRNRHFLNSPLHF. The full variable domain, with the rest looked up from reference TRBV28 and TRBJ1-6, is DVKVTQSSRYLVKRTGEKVFLECVQDMDHENMFWYRQDPGLGLRLIYFSYDVKMKEKGDIPEGYSVSREKKERFSLILESASTNQTSMYLCASRNRHFLNSPLHFGNGTRLTVT.

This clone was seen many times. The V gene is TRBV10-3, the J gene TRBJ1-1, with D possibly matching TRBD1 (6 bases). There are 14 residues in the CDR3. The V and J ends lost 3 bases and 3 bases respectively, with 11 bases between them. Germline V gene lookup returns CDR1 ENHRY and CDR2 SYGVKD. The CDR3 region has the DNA TGTGCCATCAGTGAAGGGGGGCGGGACACTGAAGCTTTCTTT. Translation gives CAISEGGRDTEAFF.

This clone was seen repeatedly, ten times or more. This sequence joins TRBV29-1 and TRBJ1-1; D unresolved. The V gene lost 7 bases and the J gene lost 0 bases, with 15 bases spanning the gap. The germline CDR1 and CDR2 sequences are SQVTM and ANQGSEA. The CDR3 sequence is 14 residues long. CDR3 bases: TGCAGCGCTTTCCCCGGACGTATGAACACTGAAGCTTTCTTT. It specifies CSAFPGRMNTEAFF. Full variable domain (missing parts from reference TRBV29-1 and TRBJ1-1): SAVISQKPSRDICQRGTSLTIQCQVDSQVTMMFWYRQQPGQSLTLIATANQGSEATYESGFVIDKFPISRPNLTFSTLTVSNMSPEDSSIYLCSAFPGRMNTEAFFGQGTRLTVV.

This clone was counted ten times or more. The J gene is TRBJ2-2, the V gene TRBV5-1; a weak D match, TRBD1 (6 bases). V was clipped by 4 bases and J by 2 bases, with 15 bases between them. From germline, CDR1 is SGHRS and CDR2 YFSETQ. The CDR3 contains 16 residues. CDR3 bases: TGCGCCAGCAGCCCCGGACAGTTAACCAACACCGGGGAGCTGTTTTTT. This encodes CASSPGQLTNTGELFF.

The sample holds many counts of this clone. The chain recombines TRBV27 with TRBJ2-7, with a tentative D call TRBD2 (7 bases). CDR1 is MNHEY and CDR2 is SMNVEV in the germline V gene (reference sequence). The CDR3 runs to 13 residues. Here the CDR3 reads CASMGGASYEQYF. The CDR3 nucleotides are TGTGCTTCCATGGGGGGGGCGTCCTACGAGCAGTACTTC.

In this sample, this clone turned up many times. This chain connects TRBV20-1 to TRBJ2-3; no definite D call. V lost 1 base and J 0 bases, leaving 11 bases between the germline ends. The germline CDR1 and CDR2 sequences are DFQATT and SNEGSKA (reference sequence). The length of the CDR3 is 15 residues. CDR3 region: CSARVLGPSTDTQYF. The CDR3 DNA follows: TGCAGTGCTAGAGTCCTGGGCCCTAGCACAGATACGCAGTATTTT.

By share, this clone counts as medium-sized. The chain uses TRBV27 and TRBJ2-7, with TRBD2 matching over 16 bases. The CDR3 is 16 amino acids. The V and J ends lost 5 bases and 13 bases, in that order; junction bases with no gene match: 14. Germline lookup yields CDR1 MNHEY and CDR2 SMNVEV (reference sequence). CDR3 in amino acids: CASSPLLGLAGGPLYF. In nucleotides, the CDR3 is TGTGCCAGCAGTCCCCTTTTGGGACTAGCGGGAGGGCCACTTTACTTC.

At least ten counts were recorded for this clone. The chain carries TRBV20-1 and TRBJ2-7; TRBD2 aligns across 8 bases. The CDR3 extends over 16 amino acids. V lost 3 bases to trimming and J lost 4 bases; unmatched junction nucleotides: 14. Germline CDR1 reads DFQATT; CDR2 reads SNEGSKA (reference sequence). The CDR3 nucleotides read TGCAGTGCTAGTCCGACCGCCACAGCGGGAGCGTACGAGCAGTACTTC. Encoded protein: CSASPTATAGAYEQYF.

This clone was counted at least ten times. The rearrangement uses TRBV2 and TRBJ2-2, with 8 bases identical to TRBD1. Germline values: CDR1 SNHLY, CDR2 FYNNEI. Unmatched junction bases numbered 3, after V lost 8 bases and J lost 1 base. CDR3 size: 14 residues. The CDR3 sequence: CASSDRVNTGELFF. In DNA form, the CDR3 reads TGTGCCAGCTCGGACAGGGTGAACACCGGGGAGCTGTTTTTT.

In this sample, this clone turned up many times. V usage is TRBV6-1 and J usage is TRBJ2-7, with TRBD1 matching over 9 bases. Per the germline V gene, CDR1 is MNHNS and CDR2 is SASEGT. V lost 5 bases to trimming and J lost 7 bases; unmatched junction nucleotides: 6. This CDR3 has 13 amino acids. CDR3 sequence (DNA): TGTGCCAGCAGTTCGGACAGGGGAAGAGAGCAGTACTTC. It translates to CASSSDRGREQYF.

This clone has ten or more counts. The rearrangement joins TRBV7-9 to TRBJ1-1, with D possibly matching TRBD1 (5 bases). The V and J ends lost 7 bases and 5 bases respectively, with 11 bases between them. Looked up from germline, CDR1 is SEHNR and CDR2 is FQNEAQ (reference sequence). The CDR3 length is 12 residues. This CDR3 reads CASNLGGTEAFF. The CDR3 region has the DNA TGTGCCAGCAATCTGGGGGGGACTGAAGCTTTCTTT. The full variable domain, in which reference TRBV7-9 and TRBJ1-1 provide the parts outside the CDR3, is DTGVSQNPRHKITKRGQNVTFRCDPISEHNRLYWYRQTLGQGPEFLTYFQNEAQLEKSRLLSDRFSAERPKGSFSTLEIQRTEQGDSAMYLCASNLGGTEAFFGQGTRLTVV.

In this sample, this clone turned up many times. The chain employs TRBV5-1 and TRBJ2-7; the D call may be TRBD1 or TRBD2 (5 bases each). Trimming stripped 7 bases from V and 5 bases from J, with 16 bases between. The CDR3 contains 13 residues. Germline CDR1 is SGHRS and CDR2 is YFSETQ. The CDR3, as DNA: TGCGCCAGCCAGCGGCCAGGGCTCAACGAGCAGTACTTC. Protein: CASQRPGLNEQYF.

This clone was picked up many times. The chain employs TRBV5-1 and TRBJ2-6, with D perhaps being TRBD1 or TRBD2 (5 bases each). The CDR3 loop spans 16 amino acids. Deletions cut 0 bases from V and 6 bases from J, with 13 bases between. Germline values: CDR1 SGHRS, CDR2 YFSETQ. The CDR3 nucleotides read TGCGCCAGCAGCTTGGCCGGGGCGGCCGTGGCCAACGTCCTGACTTTC. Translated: CASSLAGAAVANVLTF.

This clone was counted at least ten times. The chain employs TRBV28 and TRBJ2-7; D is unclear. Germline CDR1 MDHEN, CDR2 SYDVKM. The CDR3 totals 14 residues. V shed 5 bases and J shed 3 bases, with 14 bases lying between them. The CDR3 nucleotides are TGTGCCAGCAGTGACAAGGGATCTTACTACGAGCAGTACTTC. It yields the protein CASSDKGSYYEQYF.